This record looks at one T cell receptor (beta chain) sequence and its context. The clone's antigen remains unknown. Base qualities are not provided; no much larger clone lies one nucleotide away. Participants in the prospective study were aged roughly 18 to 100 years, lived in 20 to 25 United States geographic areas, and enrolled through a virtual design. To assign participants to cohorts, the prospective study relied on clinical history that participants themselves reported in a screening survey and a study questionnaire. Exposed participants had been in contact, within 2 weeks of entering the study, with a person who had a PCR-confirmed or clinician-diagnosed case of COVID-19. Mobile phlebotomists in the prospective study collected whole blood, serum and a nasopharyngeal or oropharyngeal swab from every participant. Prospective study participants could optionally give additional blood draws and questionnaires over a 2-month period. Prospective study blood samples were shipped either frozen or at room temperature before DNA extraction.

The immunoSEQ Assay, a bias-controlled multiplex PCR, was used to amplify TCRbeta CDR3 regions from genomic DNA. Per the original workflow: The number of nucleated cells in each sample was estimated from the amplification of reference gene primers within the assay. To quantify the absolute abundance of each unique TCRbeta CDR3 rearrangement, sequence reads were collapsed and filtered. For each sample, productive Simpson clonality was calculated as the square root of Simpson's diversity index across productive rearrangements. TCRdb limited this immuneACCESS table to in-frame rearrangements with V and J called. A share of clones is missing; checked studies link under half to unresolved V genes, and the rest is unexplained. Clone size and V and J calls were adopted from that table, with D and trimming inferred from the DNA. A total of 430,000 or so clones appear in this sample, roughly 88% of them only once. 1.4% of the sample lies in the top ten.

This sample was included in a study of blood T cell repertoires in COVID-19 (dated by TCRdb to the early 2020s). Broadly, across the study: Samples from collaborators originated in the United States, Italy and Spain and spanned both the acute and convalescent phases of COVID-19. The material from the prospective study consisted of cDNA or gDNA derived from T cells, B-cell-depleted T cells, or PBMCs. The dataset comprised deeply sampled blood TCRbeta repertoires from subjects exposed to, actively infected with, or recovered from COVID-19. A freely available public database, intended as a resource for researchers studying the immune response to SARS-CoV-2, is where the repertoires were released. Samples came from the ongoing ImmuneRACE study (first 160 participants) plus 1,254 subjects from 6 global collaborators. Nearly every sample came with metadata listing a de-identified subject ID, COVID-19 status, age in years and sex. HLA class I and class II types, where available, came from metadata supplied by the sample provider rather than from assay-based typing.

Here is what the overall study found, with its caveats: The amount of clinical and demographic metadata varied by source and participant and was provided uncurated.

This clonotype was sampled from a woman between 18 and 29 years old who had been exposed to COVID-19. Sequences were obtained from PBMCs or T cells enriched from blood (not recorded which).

Here the CDR3 is given as CASSAANYGYTF. The DNA reads as follows: TGTGCCAGCAGCGCGGCTAACTATGGCTACACCTTC. The chain couples TRBV28 to TRBJ1-2; the D gene is unclear. CDR1 and CDR2, per the germline V gene, are MDHEN and SYDVKM. V is clipped by 6 bases and J by 0 bases, and the sequence between their germline boundaries is 5 bases long. Inclusive of the bounding cysteine and phenylalanine, the CDR3 is 12 residues long. Here the CDR3 DNA is all that survives: 36 bases in frame from base 1.